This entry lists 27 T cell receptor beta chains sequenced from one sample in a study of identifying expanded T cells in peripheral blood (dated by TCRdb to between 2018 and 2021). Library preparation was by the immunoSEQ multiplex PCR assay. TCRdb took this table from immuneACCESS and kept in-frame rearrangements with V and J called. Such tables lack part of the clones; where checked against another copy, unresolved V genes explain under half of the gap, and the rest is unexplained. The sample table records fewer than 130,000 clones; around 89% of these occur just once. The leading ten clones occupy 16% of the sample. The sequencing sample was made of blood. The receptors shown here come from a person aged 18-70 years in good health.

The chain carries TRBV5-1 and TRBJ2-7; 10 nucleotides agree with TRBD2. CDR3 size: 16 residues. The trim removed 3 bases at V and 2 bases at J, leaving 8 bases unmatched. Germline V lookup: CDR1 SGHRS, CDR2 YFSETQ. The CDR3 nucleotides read TGCGCCAGCAGCTCAACTAGCGGGGTACGAACCTACGAGCAGTACTTC. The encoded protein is CASSSTSGVRTYEQYF.

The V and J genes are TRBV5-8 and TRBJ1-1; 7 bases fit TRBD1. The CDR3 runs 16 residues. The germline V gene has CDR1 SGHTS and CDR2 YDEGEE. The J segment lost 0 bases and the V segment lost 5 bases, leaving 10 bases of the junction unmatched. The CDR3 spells CASSTPGQTLNTEAFF. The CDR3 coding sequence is TGTGCCAGCAGTACCCCGGGACAGACATTGAACACTGAAGCTTTCTTT. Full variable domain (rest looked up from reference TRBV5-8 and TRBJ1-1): EAGVTQSPTHLIKTRGQQATLRCSPISGHTSVYWYQQALGLGLQFLLWYDEGEERNRGNFPPRFSGRQFPNYSSELNVNALELEDSALYLCASSTPGQTLNTEAFFGQGTRLTVV.

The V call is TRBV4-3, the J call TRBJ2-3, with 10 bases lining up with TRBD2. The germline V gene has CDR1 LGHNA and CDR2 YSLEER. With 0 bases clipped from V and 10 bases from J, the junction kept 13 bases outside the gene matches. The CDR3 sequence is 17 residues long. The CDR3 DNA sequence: TGCGCCAGCAGCCAAGAGCCTAGCGGGGGCCCCGGTGAGGCGCAGTATTTT. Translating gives CASSQEPSGGPGEAQYF.

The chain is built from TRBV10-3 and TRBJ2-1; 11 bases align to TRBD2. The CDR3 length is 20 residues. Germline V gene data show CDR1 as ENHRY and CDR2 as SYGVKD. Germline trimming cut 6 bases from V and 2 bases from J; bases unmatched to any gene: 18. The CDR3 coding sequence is TGTGCCATCAGCGCTACCCCGGGACTAGCGGAGACGGCCACCTACAATGAGCAGTTCTTC. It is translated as CAISATPGLAETATYNEQFF.

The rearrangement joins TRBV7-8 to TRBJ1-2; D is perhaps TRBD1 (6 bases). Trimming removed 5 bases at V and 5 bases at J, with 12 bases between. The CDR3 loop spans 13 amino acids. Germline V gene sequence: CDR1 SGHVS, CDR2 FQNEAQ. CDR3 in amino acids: CASSGGAVYGYTF. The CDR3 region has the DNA TGTGCCAGCAGCGGGGGGGCCGTTTATGGCTACACCTTC.

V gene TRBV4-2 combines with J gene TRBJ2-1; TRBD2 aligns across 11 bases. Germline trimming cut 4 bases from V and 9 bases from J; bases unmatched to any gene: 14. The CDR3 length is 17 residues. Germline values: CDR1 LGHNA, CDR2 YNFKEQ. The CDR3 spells CASSPDLAGGRGIEQFF. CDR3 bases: TGTGCCAGCAGCCCAGATTTAGCGGGGGGGAGAGGGATTGAGCAGTTCTTC.

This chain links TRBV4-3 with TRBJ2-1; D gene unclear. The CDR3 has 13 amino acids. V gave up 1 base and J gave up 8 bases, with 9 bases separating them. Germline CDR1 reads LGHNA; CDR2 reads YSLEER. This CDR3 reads CASSQVLYDEQFF. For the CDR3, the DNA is TGCGCCAGCAGCCAAGTATTATACGATGAGCAGTTCTTC.

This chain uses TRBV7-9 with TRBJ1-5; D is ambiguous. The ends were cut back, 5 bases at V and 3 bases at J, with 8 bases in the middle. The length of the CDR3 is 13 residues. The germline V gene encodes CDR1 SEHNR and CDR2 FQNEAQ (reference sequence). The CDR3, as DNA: TGTGCCAGCAGCAGGGAGTACAATCAGCCCCAGCATTTT. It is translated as CASSREYNQPQHF.

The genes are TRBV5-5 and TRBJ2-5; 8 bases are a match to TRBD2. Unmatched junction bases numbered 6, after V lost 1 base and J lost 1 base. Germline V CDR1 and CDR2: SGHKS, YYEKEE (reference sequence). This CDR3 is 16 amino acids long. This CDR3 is CASSLPPRGGQETQYF. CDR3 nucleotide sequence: TGTGCCAGCAGCTTGCCCCCTCGGGGGGGCCAAGAGACCCAGTACTTC.

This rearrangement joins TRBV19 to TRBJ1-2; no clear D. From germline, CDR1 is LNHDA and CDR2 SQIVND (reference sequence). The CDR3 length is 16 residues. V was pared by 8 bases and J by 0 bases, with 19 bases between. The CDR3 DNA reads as TGTGCCAGTCGCCCAGGACGAGGACGAGCTAACTATGGCTACACCTTC. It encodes CASRPGRGRANYGYTF.

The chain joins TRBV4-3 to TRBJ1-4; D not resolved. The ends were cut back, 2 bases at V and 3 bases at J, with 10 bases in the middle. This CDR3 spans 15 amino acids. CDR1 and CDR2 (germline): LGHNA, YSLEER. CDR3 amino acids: CASSQKGGANEKLFF. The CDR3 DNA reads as TGCGCCAGCAGCCAAAAGGGAGGCGCTAATGAAAAACTGTTTTTT.

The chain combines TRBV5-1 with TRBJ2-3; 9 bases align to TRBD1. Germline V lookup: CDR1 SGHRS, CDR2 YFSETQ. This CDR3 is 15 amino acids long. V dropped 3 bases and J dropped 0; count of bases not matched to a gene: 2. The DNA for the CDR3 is TGCGCCAGCAGCTACGGGACAGGGAGCACAGATACGCAGTATTTT. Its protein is CASSYGTGSTDTQYF.

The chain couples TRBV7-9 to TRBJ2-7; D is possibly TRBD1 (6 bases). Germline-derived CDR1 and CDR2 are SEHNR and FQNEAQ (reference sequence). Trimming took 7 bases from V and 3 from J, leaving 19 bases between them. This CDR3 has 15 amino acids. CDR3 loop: CASTLALSRGYEQYF. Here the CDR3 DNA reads TGTGCCAGCACTCTAGCCCTTTCCAGGGGCTACGAGCAGTACTTC.

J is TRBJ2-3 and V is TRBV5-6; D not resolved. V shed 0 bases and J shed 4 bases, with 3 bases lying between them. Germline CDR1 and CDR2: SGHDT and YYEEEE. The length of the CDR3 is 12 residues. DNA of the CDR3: TGTGCCAGCAGCTTGGCATCAGATACGCAGTATTTT. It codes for CASSLASDTQYF.

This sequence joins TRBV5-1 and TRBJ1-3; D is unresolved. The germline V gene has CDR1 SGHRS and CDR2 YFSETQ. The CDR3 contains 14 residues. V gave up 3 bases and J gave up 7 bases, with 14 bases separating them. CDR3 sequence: CASSSDGVRNTIYF. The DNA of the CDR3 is TGCGCCAGCAGCTCGGACGGAGTACGGAACACCATATATTTT. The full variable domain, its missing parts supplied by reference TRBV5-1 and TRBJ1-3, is KAGVTQTPRYLIKTRGQQVTLSCSPISGHRSVSWYQQTPGQGLQFLFEYFSETQRNKGNFPGRFSGRQFSNSRSEMNVSTLELGDSALYLCASSSDGVRNTIYFGEGSWLTVV.

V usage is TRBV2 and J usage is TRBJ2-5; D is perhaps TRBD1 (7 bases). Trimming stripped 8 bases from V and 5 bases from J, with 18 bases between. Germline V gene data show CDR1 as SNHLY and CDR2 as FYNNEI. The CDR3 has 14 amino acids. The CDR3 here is CASATPGGRETQYF. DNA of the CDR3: TGTGCCAGCGCAACTCCAGGGGGGCGGGAGACCCAGTACTTC. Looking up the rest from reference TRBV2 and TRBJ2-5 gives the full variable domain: EPEVTQTPSHQVTQMGQEVILRCVPISNHLYFYWYRQILGQKVEFLVSFYNNEISEKSEIFDDQFSVERPDGSNFTLKIRSTKLEDSAMYFCASATPGGRETQYFGPGTRLLVL.

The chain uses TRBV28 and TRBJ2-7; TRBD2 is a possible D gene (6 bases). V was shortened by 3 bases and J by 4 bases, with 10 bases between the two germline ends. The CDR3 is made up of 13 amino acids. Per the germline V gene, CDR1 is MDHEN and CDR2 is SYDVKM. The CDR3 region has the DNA TGTGCCAGCAGTTTGGCGGGGCGATACGAGCAGTACTTC. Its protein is CASSLAGRYEQYF.

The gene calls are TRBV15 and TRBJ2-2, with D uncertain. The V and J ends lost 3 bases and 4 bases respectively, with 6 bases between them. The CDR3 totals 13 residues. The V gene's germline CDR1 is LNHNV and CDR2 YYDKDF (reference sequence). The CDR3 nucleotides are TGTGCCACCAGCAGGGAACCCACCGGGGAGCTGTTTTTT. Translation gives CATSREPTGELFF.

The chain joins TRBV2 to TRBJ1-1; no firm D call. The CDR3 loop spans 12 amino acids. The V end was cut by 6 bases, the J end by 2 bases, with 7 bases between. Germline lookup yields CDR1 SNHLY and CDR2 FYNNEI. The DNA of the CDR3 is TGTGCCAGCAGGATCCTCAACACTGAAGCTTTCTTT. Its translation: CASRILNTEAFF.

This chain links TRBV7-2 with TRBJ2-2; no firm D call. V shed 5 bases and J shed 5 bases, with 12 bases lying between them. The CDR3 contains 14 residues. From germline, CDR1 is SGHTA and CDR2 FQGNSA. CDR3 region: CASSPRGRTGELFF. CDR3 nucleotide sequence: TGTGCCAGCAGCCCAAGAGGCCGAACCGGGGAGCTGTTTTTT. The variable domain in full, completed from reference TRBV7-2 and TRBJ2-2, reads GAGVSQSPSNKVTEKGKDVELRCDPISGHTALYWYRQSLGQGLEFLIYFQGNSAPDKSGLPSDRFSAERTGGSVSTLTIQRTQQEDSAVYLCASSPRGRTGELFFGEGSRLTVL.

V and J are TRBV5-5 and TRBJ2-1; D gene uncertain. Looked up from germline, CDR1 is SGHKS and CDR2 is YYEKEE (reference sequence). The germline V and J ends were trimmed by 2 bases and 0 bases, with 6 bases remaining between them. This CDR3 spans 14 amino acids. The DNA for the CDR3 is TGTGCCAGCAGCTTTGGCTCCTCCTACAATGAGCAGTTCTTC. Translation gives CASSFGSSYNEQFF.

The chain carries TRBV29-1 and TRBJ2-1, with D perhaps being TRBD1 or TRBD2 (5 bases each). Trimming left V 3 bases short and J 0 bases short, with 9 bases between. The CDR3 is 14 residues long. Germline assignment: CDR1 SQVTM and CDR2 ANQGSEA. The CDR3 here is CSVDAGSSYNEQFF. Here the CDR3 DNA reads TGCAGCGTTGATGCAGGGAGCTCCTACAATGAGCAGTTCTTC.

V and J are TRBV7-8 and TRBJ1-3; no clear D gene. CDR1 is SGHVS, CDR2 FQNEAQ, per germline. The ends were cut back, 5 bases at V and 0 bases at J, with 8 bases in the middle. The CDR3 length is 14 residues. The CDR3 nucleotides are TGTGCCAGCAGCCGAGGTGACTCTGGAAACACCATATATTTT. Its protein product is CASSRGDSGNTIYF.

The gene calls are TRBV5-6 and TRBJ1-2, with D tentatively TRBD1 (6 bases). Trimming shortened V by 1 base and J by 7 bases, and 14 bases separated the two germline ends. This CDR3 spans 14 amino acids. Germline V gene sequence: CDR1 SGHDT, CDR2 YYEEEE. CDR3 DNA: TGTGCCAGCAGCTTGTTTTCAGGGGAAGGTGGCTACACCTTC. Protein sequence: CASSLFSGEGGYTF.

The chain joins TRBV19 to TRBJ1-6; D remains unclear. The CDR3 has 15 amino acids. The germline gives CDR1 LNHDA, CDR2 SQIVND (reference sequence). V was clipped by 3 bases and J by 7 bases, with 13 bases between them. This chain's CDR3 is CASSISGNLNSPLHF. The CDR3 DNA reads TGTGCCAGTAGTATTTCCGGGAACCTCAATTCACCCCTCCACTTT.

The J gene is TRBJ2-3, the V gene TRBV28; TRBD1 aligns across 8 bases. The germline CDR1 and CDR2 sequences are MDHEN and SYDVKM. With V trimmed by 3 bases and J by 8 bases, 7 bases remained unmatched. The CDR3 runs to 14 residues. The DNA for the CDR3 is TGTGCCAGCAGTTTTCATCAGGGGGCAGGTACGCAGTATTTT. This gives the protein CASSFHQGAGTQYF.

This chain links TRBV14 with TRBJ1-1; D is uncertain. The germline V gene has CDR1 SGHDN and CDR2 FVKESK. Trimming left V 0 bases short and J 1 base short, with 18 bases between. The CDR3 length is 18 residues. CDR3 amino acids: CASSQDGDFHTPNTEAFF. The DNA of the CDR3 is TGTGCCAGCAGCCAAGATGGCGACTTCCACACTCCGAACACTGAAGCTTTCTTT.